This TCR beta chain was documented in a study of shared clonotypes between healthy human individuals. Study context: Aged between 18 and 49, the donors were two women and three men. Regarding the study as a whole: Shared across a few donors were around 5% of the naive CD4 clonotypes.

This clone showed up just once. The antigen remains undetermined. Looked up from germline, CDR1 is MNHEY and CDR2 is SVGAGI. The trim removed 1 base at V and 6 bases at J, leaving 5 bases unmatched. The CDR3 sequence is 16 residues long. Methods used by the authors: Filtering was not the same, since immunoSEQ gave junction-only sequences without quality scores. This table comes from immunoSEQ multiplex PCR, and its TCRdb copy is limited to in-frame clones, with some not included. The V and J calls and the clone size are those of that table, but D and trimming were determined from the DNA. The data hold about 1.5 million clones, with under 99% observed a single time.

The TCR was taken from a young man in good health. Sample: naive CD4+ T cells sorted from blood. Regarding subset: CD45RA+ positively selected. The rearrangement uses TRBV6-5 and TRBJ2-1, with 11 bases matching TRBD2. The CDR3, as DNA: TGTGCCAGCAGTTACTTCCTGACTAGCGGGACCAATGAGCAGTTCTTC. It translates to CASSYFLTSGTNEQFF.